The T cell receptor (beta chain) described here comes from a study of Ad26.COV2.S vaccination and SARS-CoV-2 variants. This clone was detected only a few times. The antigen is unknown. The treatment here: about 20 received Ad26.COV2.S at low or high dose, single or two shots; about 5 received placebo; per-sample allocation not given. Repertoires come from day 63 after the first vaccine or placebo injection. The germline gives CDR1 MNHEY, CDR2 SVGEGT. V was cut by 0 bases and J by 7 bases, with 4 bases left in between. The CDR3 has 13 residues. Study-wide results and limits: Vaccine recipients and placebo recipients showed similar non-spike TCR breadth. Placebo recipients showed lower spike-specific TCR breadth than vaccinees.

Profiled with immunoSEQ multiplex PCR; TCRdb holds only in-frame clones, not every one. The table includes around 420,000 clones, roughly 88% detected once. The rearrangement uses TRBV6-2 or TRBV6-3 and TRBJ1-6; D gene unclear. The clonotype was recovered from a person aged 18-65 years who received the Ad26.COV2.S COVID-19 vaccine or a placebo. The input for sequencing was peripheral blood, taken in a trial of Ad26.COV2.S vaccine versus placebo. CDR3 loop: CASSYSVNSPLHF. The DNA of the CDR3 is TGTGCCAGCAGTTACTCGGTGAATTCACCCCTCCACTTT.